Listed below are T cell receptor beta chains from one sample, sequenced in a study of T cell responses to AZD1222 COVID-19 vaccine. Sequencing was performed with immunoSEQ multiplex PCR; in TCRdb, only in-frame clones are kept and a portion is missing. The table lists 100,000 to 150,000 clones, over 90% of them singletons. Material: peripheral blood, obtained on day 0 of AZD1222 vaccination. The origin of the receptors is an adult in good health. CDR3s include the opening cysteine and the closing phenylalanine or tryptophan. A D gene is named only where the DNA matches it firmly. Expanded clones get a size class; other rows say once, few or many, or leave the size out.

CDR3 DNA: TGTGCCAGCCCTCTGGGGAAAAGGACTGAAGCTTTCTTT
CDR3 protein: CASPLGKRTEAFF
D gene: -
V gene: TRBV2
J gene: TRBJ1-1
clone size: -

CDR3 DNA: TGTGCCAGCTCACCATCGCGGACATCATCATACTACGAGCAGTACTTC
CDR3 protein: CASSPSRTSSYYEQYF
D gene: -
V gene: TRBV18
J gene: TRBJ2-7
clone size: -

CDR3 DNA: TGCAGTGCTACCATTGTTTACGAGCAGTACTTC
CDR3 protein: CSATIVYEQYF
D gene: -
V gene: TRBV20-1
J gene: TRBJ2-7
clone size: -

CDR3 DNA: TGTGCCAGCAGTCCCCAGGGTTCCGGGGAGCTGTTTTTT
CDR3 protein: CASSPQGSGELFF
D gene: -
V gene: TRBV6-5
J gene: TRBJ2-2
clone size: -

CDR3 DNA: TGCGCCAGCAGCACTGGCGGGGGGCCTGGAGAGACCCAGTACTTC
CDR3 protein: CASSTGGGPGETQYF
D gene: TRBD2
V gene: TRBV5-1
J gene: TRBJ2-5
clone size: -

CDR3 DNA: TGCAGCGGGTCGACTAGCGATGGTATCTATGAGCAGTTCTTC
CDR3 protein: CSGSTSDGIYEQFF
D gene: TRBD2
V gene: TRBV29-1
J gene: TRBJ2-1
clone size: -

CDR3 DNA: TGTGCCACCAGCAGAGATCGGACTAGCCCTAAGTACAATGAGCAGTTCTTC
CDR3 protein: CATSRDRTSPKYNEQFF
D gene: TRBD2
V gene: TRBV15
J gene: TRBJ2-1
clone size: -

CDR3 DNA: TGCAGCGTCGAAGGGGTCACCGGGACTAGCGGTTCCGATTACGAGCAGTACTTC
CDR3 protein: CSVEGVTGTSGSDYEQYF
D gene: TRBD2
V gene: TRBV29-1
J gene: TRBJ2-7
clone size: -

CDR3 DNA: TGTGCCAGCAGCTTAGGCAGGGTAGGGGACAATGAGCAGTTCTTC
CDR3 protein: CASSLGRVGDNEQFF
D gene: -
V gene: TRBV11-3
J gene: TRBJ2-1
clone size: -

CDR3 DNA: TGTGCCAGTAGGTCGGTAACCGAAAGAAGAGAACTGTTTTTT
CDR3 protein: CASRSVTERRELFF
D gene: -
V gene: TRBV19
J gene: TRBJ1-4
clone size: -

CDR3 DNA: TGTGCCAGCAGCTCCCCGTCCCCAGGGGCTGGGAATGGCTACACCTTC
CDR3 protein: CASSSPSPGAGNGYTF
D gene: -
V gene: TRBV5-4
J gene: TRBJ1-2
clone size: -

CDR3 DNA: TGCGCCAGCAGGCCCCCCACTAGCGGAAGCACAGATACGCAGTATTTT
CDR3 protein: CASRPPTSGSTDTQYF
D gene: TRBD2
V gene: TRBV5-1
J gene: TRBJ2-3
clone size: -

CDR3 DNA: TGTGCCAGCAGCCCACCGACAGCCTATGGCTACACCTTC
CDR3 protein: CASSPPTAYGYTF
D gene: -
V gene: TRBV7-6
J gene: TRBJ1-2
clone size: once

CDR3 DNA: TGTGCCAGCTCCACCAAGAGATTGGCGACAGGGCGAGATGGCTACACCTTC
CDR3 protein: CASSTKRLATGRDGYTF
D gene: TRBD1
V gene: TRBV3-1/TRBV3-2
J gene: TRBJ1-2
clone size: -

CDR3 DNA: TGTGCCAGCAGCCACCCCAGGGAGGGCAATCAGCCCCAGCATTTT
CDR3 protein: CASSHPREGNQPQHF
D gene: -
V gene: TRBV6-7
J gene: TRBJ1-5
clone size: -

CDR3 DNA: TGTGCCTGGACCGCACAGGGAACGGATGGCTACACCTTC
CDR3 protein: CAWTAQGTDGYTF
D gene: -
V gene: TRBV30
J gene: TRBJ1-2
clone size: -

CDR3 DNA: TGTGCCAGCAACGCCCCGCGGGAGGGCCAAGAGACCCAGTACTTC
CDR3 protein: CASNAPREGQETQYF
D gene: TRBD2
V gene: TRBV6-6
J gene: TRBJ2-5
clone size: -

CDR3 DNA: TGTGCCAGCAGCTTGACAGGGCCTTACACCATATATTTT
CDR3 protein: CASSLTGPYTIYF
D gene: TRBD1
V gene: TRBV7-2
J gene: TRBJ1-3
clone size: -

CDR3 DNA: TGTGCCAGCCATCCCACAGGGGGCGGAGAGACCCAGTACTTC
CDR3 protein: CASHPTGGGETQYF
D gene: TRBD1
V gene: TRBV5-4
J gene: TRBJ2-5
clone size: -

CDR3 DNA: TGTGCCTGGAGGCTAGCTAGCTCTGGAAACACCATATATTTT
CDR3 protein: CAWRLASSGNTIYF
D gene: -
V gene: TRBV30
J gene: TRBJ1-3
clone size: -

CDR3 DNA: TGTGCCAGCAGCGACGGGACAGGGTACAAGGCGCAGTATTTT
CDR3 protein: CASSDGTGYKAQYF
D gene: TRBD1
V gene: TRBV7-3
J gene: TRBJ2-3
clone size: -

CDR3 DNA: TGTGCCAGCAGCGAGGGGACAGCTTATGATCAGCCCCAGCATTTT
CDR3 protein: CASSEGTAYDQPQHF
D gene: TRBD1
V gene: TRBV9
J gene: TRBJ1-5
clone size: -

CDR3 DNA: TGTGCCAGCAGTCGGGACATTCTCGGGGAGCTGTTTTTT
CDR3 protein: CASSRDILGELFF
D gene: -
V gene: TRBV2
J gene: TRBJ2-2
clone size: -

CDR3 DNA: TGTGCCAGTAGTATTAGTCGGGAAGAAGCTTTCTTT
CDR3 protein: CASSISREEAFF
D gene: -
V gene: TRBV19
J gene: TRBJ1-1
clone size: -

CDR3 DNA: TGTGCCAGTAGCCCCGGGACTAGCGGAGTTTACAATGAGCAGTTCTTC
CDR3 protein: CASSPGTSGVYNEQFF
D gene: TRBD2
V gene: TRBV19
J gene: TRBJ2-1
clone size: -

CDR3 DNA: TGTGCCAGCAGTTTAGAGGCCGGGGAGCTGTTTTTT
CDR3 protein: CASSLEAGELFF
D gene: -
V gene: TRBV28
J gene: TRBJ2-2
clone size: -

CDR3 DNA: TGTGCCAGCAGCACCGGGACAGTTAGCAATCAGCCCCAGCATTTT
CDR3 protein: CASSTGTVSNQPQHF
D gene: TRBD1
V gene: TRBV5-6
J gene: TRBJ1-5
clone size: -

CDR3 DNA: TGTGCCAGCAGCTTAGATAGTCGGGTTACGGGGGATCAGCCCCAGCATTTT
CDR3 protein: CASSLDSRVTGDQPQHF
D gene: -
V gene: TRBV11-2
J gene: TRBJ1-5
clone size: -

CDR3 DNA: TGTGCCAGCAGCCCACCCGGGACAGGGAATCAAAGAGGAAACACCATATATTTT
CDR3 protein: CASSPPGTGNQRGNTIYF
D gene: TRBD1
V gene: TRBV9
J gene: TRBJ1-3
clone size: -

CDR3 DNA: TGTGCCAGCAGCCACCTCAGACTGGGTTCTTTGGAGCAGTACTTC
CDR3 protein: CASSHLRLGSLEQYF
D gene: -
V gene: TRBV3-1/TRBV3-2
J gene: TRBJ2-7
clone size: -

CDR3 DNA: TGTGCCAGCAGCTCTCTAGGGCCTGGAGATACGCAGTATTTT
CDR3 protein: CASSSLGPGDTQYF
D gene: -
V gene: TRBV7-7
J gene: TRBJ2-3
clone size: -

CDR3 DNA: TGCGCCAGCAGCCAGTCGGCGGGGCTAGCGGGGGCGGAGCTGTTTTTT
CDR3 protein: CASSQSAGLAGAELFF
D gene: TRBD2
V gene: TRBV4-3
J gene: TRBJ2-2
clone size: -

CDR3 DNA: TGCAGTGCGAGTTACTCGGGGAAGCACAATGAGCAGTTCTTC
CDR3 protein: CSASYSGKHNEQFF
D gene: -
V gene: TRBV20-1
J gene: TRBJ2-1
clone size: -

CDR3 DNA: TGCGCCAGCAGCTTGGAGGCAGGCCGCCGGTGGGCTTTCTTT
CDR3 protein: CASSLEAGRRWAFF
D gene: -
V gene: TRBV5-1
J gene: TRBJ1-1
clone size: -

CDR3 DNA: TGTGCCAGCAGTGAAGCAGGAGGGTGGGAAGGCTACACCTTC
CDR3 protein: CASSEAGGWEGYTF
D gene: -
V gene: TRBV2
J gene: TRBJ1-2
clone size: -

CDR3 DNA: TGTGCCAGCAGCTTAGTCGCACATATATACAATGAGCAGTTCTTC
CDR3 protein: CASSLVAHIYNEQFF
D gene: -
V gene: TRBV7-2
J gene: TRBJ2-1
clone size: -

CDR3 DNA: TGTGCCAGCCAAGTTAGGGACCGAGAGACCCAGTACTTC
CDR3 protein: CASQVRDRETQYF
D gene: -
V gene: TRBV6-5
J gene: TRBJ2-5
clone size: once

CDR3 DNA: TGTGCCAGCATTGAGACTGGTATGGCTGAGCAGTTCTTC
CDR3 protein: CASIETGMAEQFF
D gene: -
V gene: TRBV12-3/TRBV12-4
J gene: TRBJ2-1
clone size: -

CDR3 DNA: TGCGCCAGCAGCAAAAGACTAGCGGGAGAGAAAGAGACCCAGTACTTC
CDR3 protein: CASSKRLAGEKETQYF
D gene: TRBD2
V gene: TRBV5-1
J gene: TRBJ2-5
clone size: -

CDR3 DNA: TGCGCCACGAAAACAGCGAGCTCCTACAATGAGCAGTTCTTC
CDR3 protein: CATKTASSYNEQFF
D gene: -
V gene: TRBV5-1
J gene: TRBJ2-1
clone size: -

CDR3 DNA: TGTGCCAGCAGTGAAACCGGGTTTAACTATGGCTACACCTTC
CDR3 protein: CASSETGFNYGYTF
D gene: -
V gene: TRBV2
J gene: TRBJ1-2
clone size: -

CDR3 DNA: TGTGCCAGCAGCTTACAGGGACACACTGAAGCTTTCTTT
CDR3 protein: CASSLQGHTEAFF
D gene: -
V gene: TRBV6-5
J gene: TRBJ1-1
clone size: once

CDR3 DNA: TGCGCCAGCAGCAGAGGGACGGGCACAGATACGCAGTATTTT
CDR3 protein: CASSRGTGTDTQYF
D gene: -
V gene: TRBV5-1
J gene: TRBJ2-3
clone size: once

CDR3 DNA: TGTGCCAGTAGTATGGCCGCGCGGAGCTCCTACAATGAGCAGTTCTTC
CDR3 protein: CASSMAARSSYNEQFF
D gene: -
V gene: TRBV19
J gene: TRBJ2-1
clone size: once

CDR3 DNA: TGTGCCACCAGCAGAGGTCAGGCAAGCACCGGGGAGCTGTTTTTT
CDR3 protein: CATSRGQASTGELFF
D gene: -
V gene: TRBV15
J gene: TRBJ2-2
clone size: -

CDR3 DNA: TGTGCCAGCAGATTTCGGGGTAATACTGAAGCTTTCTTT
CDR3 protein: CASRFRGNTEAFF
D gene: -
V gene: TRBV27
J gene: TRBJ1-1
clone size: once

CDR3 DNA: TGTGCCAGCAGTGACGTGAAGCGGGGGTTGAGAAATGAGCAGTTCTTC
CDR3 protein: CASSDVKRGLRNEQFF
D gene: TRBD2
V gene: TRBV6-4
J gene: TRBJ2-1
clone size: -

CDR3 DNA: TGTGCCATCAGTGAGGTTGGGGAAACTGAAGCTTTCTTT
CDR3 protein: CAISEVGETEAFF
D gene: -
V gene: TRBV10-3
J gene: TRBJ1-1
clone size: -

CDR3 DNA: TGTGCCAGCAGTTCCCTGACACGTGATTCGGCTTTCTTT
CDR3 protein: CASSSLTRDSAFF
D gene: -
V gene: TRBV6-5
J gene: TRBJ1-1
clone size: -

CDR3 DNA: TGTGCCAGCAGCCCGACAGGGTGGTCCTACAATGAGCAGTTCTTC
CDR3 protein: CASSPTGWSYNEQFF
D gene: TRBD1
V gene: TRBV27
J gene: TRBJ2-1
clone size: -

CDR3 DNA: TGTGCCAGCAGCCGATTTAACTCTGGGGGAAACGAGCAGTACTTC
CDR3 protein: CASSRFNSGGNEQYF
D gene: -
V gene: TRBV7-9
J gene: TRBJ2-7
clone size: -

CDR3 DNA: TGTGCCAGCAGCGCCGGACTAGCGGGATGGACTAGCACAGATACGCAGTATTTT
CDR3 protein: CASSAGLAGWTSTDTQYF
D gene: TRBD2
V gene: TRBV9
J gene: TRBJ2-3
clone size: -

CDR3 DNA: TGTGCCAGCAGCTTCGATTCGGGACAGGGTATTTCCCCCCTCCACTTT
CDR3 protein: CASSFDSGQGISPLHF
D gene: TRBD1
V gene: TRBV7-6
J gene: TRBJ1-6
clone size: -

CDR3 DNA: TGTGCCAGCAGCTTGGTAGGGGGAGGAGGACGAGGGGAGCTGTTTTTT
CDR3 protein: CASSLVGGGGRGELFF
D gene: -
V gene: TRBV5-6
J gene: TRBJ2-2
clone size: few

CDR3 DNA: TGTGCCAGTAGTTCAAAGGGGTCCTATGGAAACACCATATATTTT
CDR3 protein: CASSSKGSYGNTIYF
D gene: -
V gene: TRBV19
J gene: TRBJ1-3
clone size: -

CDR3 DNA: TGTGCCAGCAGCAGCAGGGGGGGGACCGGGGCCAACGTCCTGACTTTC
CDR3 protein: CASSSRGGTGANVLTF
D gene: -
V gene: TRBV7-2
J gene: TRBJ2-6
clone size: -

CDR3 DNA: TGTGCCTTGTGGAGGGGCACTGAAGCTTTCTTT
CDR3 protein: CALWRGTEAFF
D gene: -
V gene: TRBV30
J gene: TRBJ1-1
clone size: -

CDR3 DNA: TGTGCCTGGAGTACAACAGGGGACGAGCAGTACTTC
CDR3 protein: CAWSTTGDEQYF
D gene: TRBD1
V gene: TRBV30
J gene: TRBJ2-7
clone size: -

CDR3 DNA: TGTGCCAGCAGGGACAGGGTCCAGCCCCAGCATTTT
CDR3 protein: CASRDRVQPQHF
D gene: TRBD1
V gene: TRBV6-5
J gene: TRBJ1-5
clone size: -

CDR3 DNA: TGTGCCAGTACCGCAGGGGATGTTGGCCAGCCCCAGCATTTT
CDR3 protein: CASTAGDVGQPQHF
D gene: -
V gene: TRBV19
J gene: TRBJ1-5
clone size: once